These 9 T cell receptor beta chains were all obtained from the same sample, sequenced in a study of early T cells in non-severe SARS-CoV-2 infection. TCRdb ran MiXCR on the 5' RACE reads and lists one entry per CDR3 protein. The data hold 100,000 or so distinct CDR3 sequences, with around 14% observed a single time. Sequencing used whole blood. Receptor source: an adult who was a healthcare worker with PCR-confirmed SARS-CoV-2 infection or an uninfected control (not recorded which).

Many counts were recorded for this clonotype. The chain has TRBV7-8 and TRBJ1-2; possible D gene TRBD1, 5 bases. Germline V gene sequence: CDR1 SGHVS, CDR2 FQNEAQ. The CDR3 runs 16 residues. The V end was cut by 0 bases, the J end by 1 base, with 12 bases between. CDR3 sequence: CASSLAGTGDNYGYTF. The CDR3 region has the DNA TGTGCCAGCAGCTTAGCGGGGACTGGGGATAACTATGGCTACACCTTC.

This clonotype was seen a handful of times. The genes are TRBV4-1 and TRBJ1-2; 9 bases align to TRBD1. CDR3 size: 16 residues. Germline assignment: CDR1 MGHRA and CDR2 YSYEKL. Trimming cost V 6 bases and J 3 bases; bases outside gene matches: 11. The CDR3 nucleotides are TGCGCCAGCAGGGCCATTTGGGACAGGGAAGACTATGGCTACACCTTC. It codes for CASRAIWDREDYGYTF.

The chain joins TRBV30 to TRBJ2-1; 9 nucleotides line up with TRBD1. This CDR3 region has 15 residues. The J segment lost 0 bases and the V segment lost 3 bases, leaving 3 bases of the junction unmatched. The germline CDR1 and CDR2 sequences are GTSNPN and SVGIG (reference sequence). The CDR3 nucleotides are TGTGCCTGGAGGCCGACAGGGGGCTCCTACAATGAGCAGTTCTTC. Translated, it gives CAWRPTGGSYNEQFF.

In this sample, this clonotype turned up a few times. The V gene is TRBV7-9, the J gene TRBJ1-2; possible D gene TRBD1, 6 bases. Germline V gene sequence: CDR1 SEHNR, CDR2 FQNEAQ (reference sequence). V was clipped by 5 bases and J by 0 bases, with 10 bases between them. The CDR3 is 14 residues long. The CDR3 bases are TGTGCCAGCAGCGGACAGTCAGCTAACTATGGCTACACCTTC. It encodes CASSGQSANYGYTF.

J is TRBJ1-5 and V is TRBV29-1, with unresolved D. Germline CDR1 and CDR2: SQVTM and ANQGSEA. V was pared by 6 bases and J by 2 bases, with 11 bases between. The CDR3 consists of 13 residues. The CDR3 sequence: CSVGGPGNQPQHF. The CDR3 DNA reads as TGCAGCGTGGGCGGTCCCGGCAATCAGCCCCAGCATTTT.

This clonotype was found a few times. The CDR3 reads CSAGLSRMNTEAFF. CDR3 nucleotide sequence: TGCAGTGCTGGGTTGTCCCGGATGAACACTGAAGCTTTCTTT. The rearrangement joins TRBV20-1 to TRBJ1-1; D is uncertain. Per the germline V gene, CDR1 is DFQATT and CDR2 is SNEGSKA (reference sequence). The V gene lost 5 bases and the J gene lost 0 bases, with 13 bases spanning the gap. The CDR3 is 14 amino acids.

This chain uses TRBV12-3 or TRBV12-4 with TRBJ1-2; TRBD1 matches 7 bases. The CDR3 covers 14 residues. Trimming cost V 6 bases and J 4 bases; bases outside gene matches: 8. The DNA for the CDR3 is TGTGCCAGCAGCCCCGTACAGGGGACCTATGGCTACACCTTC. Protein product: CASSPVQGTYGYTF.

V gene TRBV24-1 combines with J gene TRBJ2-2; 7 nucleotides line up with TRBD1. Germline lookup yields CDR1 KGHDR and CDR2 SFDVKD. V lost 4 bases to trimming and J lost 6 bases; unmatched junction nucleotides: 4. CDR3 size: 14 residues. This chain's CDR3 is CATSERGPAGELFF. CDR3 coding DNA: TGTGCCACCAGTGAAAGGGGGCCAGCCGGGGAGCTGTTTTTT.

This clonotype was recorded at least ten times. J is TRBJ1-4 and V is TRBV6-5, with TRBD1 as a possible D gene (5 bases). V lost 0 bases and J lost 11, with 13 bases in between. The CDR3 consists of 14 residues. Germline V lookup: CDR1 MNHEY, CDR2 SVGAGI. CDR3 in amino acids: CASSYSEGRGKLFF. For the CDR3, the DNA is TGTGCCAGCAGTTACTCCGAGGGGCGCGGGAAACTGTTTTTT.